Below, 30 T cell receptor beta chains from the same sample are listed, as sequenced in a study of blood T cells in healthy people across ages. Using a J-beta primer mix together with a sample-barcoded 5' primer, a second PCR was run for roughly 7 to 11 cycles. MiXCR was run by TCRdb on the 5' RACE reads, yielding one entry per CDR3 protein. The sample includes over 1,500,000 distinct CDR3 sequences, around 40% seen only once; the top ten take about 21%. The specimen sequenced was blood. The source is a human donor in good health.

The chain couples TRBV20-1 to TRBJ2-1, with TRBD2 identical over 11 bases. Germline-derived CDR1 and CDR2 are DFQATT and SNEGSKA (reference sequence). Germline trimming cut 5 bases from V and 2 bases from J; bases unmatched to any gene: 5. CDR3 length equals 15 residues. The CDR3 sequence is CSALPTSGAYNEQFF. The CDR3 region has the DNA TGCAGTGCTTTACCGACTAGCGGGGCCTACAATGAGCAGTTCTTC.

This sequence joins TRBV24-1 and TRBJ2-1; 15 nucleotides match TRBD2. The ends lost 6 bases at V and 3 bases at J; junction bases unmatched: 5. Germline V lookup: CDR1 KGHDR, CDR2 SFDVKD. The CDR3 loop spans 17 amino acids. Here the CDR3 DNA reads TGTGCCACCAGTAGGGGGACTAGCGGGGGGAACTACAATGAGCAGTTCTTC. This sequence encodes CATSRGTSGGNYNEQFF.

V usage is TRBV15 and J usage is TRBJ2-1; 9 bases fit TRBD1. The CDR3 sequence is 18 residues long. CDR1 LNHNV and CDR2 YYDKDF come from the germline V gene (reference sequence). V dropped 6 bases and J dropped 7; count of bases not matched to a gene: 19. This CDR3 is CATRQDARDRAFRNEQFF. DNA of the CDR3: TGTGCCACCAGACAAGACGCCCGGGACAGGGCTTTTCGGAATGAGCAGTTCTTC.

The chain has TRBV28 and TRBJ1-4; D is unclear. The CDR3 is made up of 15 amino acids. Trimming left V 6 bases short and J 0 bases short, with 11 bases between. Germline V gives CDR1 MDHEN, CDR2 SYDVKM. The CDR3 region is CASRRMTATNEKLFF. The CDR3, as DNA: TGTGCCAGCAGACGGATGACGGCAACTAATGAAAAACTGTTTTTT.

This clonotype was counted between two and nine times. The chain combines TRBV11-1 with TRBJ2-7, with D possibly being TRBD2 (5 bases). Trimming left V 5 bases short and J 2 bases short, with 13 bases between. Germline CDR1 is SGHAT and CDR2 is FQDESV (reference sequence). The CDR3 covers 14 residues. Here the CDR3 DNA reads TGTGCCAGCAGCCAACAAGGACTTCCCTACGAGCAGTACTTC. Its translation: CASSQQGLPYEQYF.

The count of this clonotype is one. This sequence joins TRBV7-3 and TRBJ2-1; the match to TRBD2 covers 7 bases. The CDR3 sequence is 14 residues long. The germline CDR1 and CDR2 sequences are SGHTA and FQGTGA. The junction had 11 bases not matched to a gene; V was cut back by 5 bases and J by 10 bases. The CDR3 reads CASSPQSGGDEQFF. The DNA of the CDR3 is TGTGCCAGCAGCCCCCAAAGTGGGGGGGACGAGCAGTTCTTC.

Many counts were recorded for this clonotype. A much larger clonotype is one base distant, so this may be a read error. The chain employs TRBV6-4 and TRBJ1-1; a weak D match, TRBD1 (5 bases). Germline V gene sequence: CDR1 MRHNA, CDR2 SNTAGT. The V gene lost 0 bases and the J gene lost 4 bases, with 6 bases spanning the gap. This CDR3 contains 13 residues. Here the CDR3 reads CASSDSGRTEAFF. The DNA of the CDR3 is TGTGCCAGCAGTGACTCGGGGCGCACTGAAGCTTTCTTT.

Comments on this clonotype: One end of the junction does not line up with germline, which may come from a read error. The rearrangement uses TRBV9 and TRBJ2-6, with 9 bases matching TRBD1. Germline V gene sequence: CDR1 SGDLS, CDR2 YYNGEE. The CDR3 totals 19 residues. CDR3 sequence reads: CASRGIQGTGPSGASVLTF. In DNA form, the CDR3 reads TGTGCCAGCAGAGGTATTCAGGGGACAGGGCCCTCTGGGGCCAGCGTCCTGACTTTC.

This clonotype was observed a handful of times. The chain joins TRBV6-5 to TRBJ2-1; the match to TRBD1 covers 8 bases. Germline CDR1 MNHEY, CDR2 SVGAGI. The CDR3 is 17 residues long. V shed 3 bases and J 13 bases; nucleotides not matched to a gene: 20. Written as DNA, the CDR3 is TGTGCCAGCAGTTATTCTTACGAATTGGGCAGGGGGCGAAAACAGTTCTTC. Protein sequence: CASSYSYELGRGRKQFF.

Details on this clonotype: Germline is not matched at one junction end, which may reflect a read error. The chain carries TRBV3-1 and TRBJ2-4; tentatively, D is TRBD2 (5 bases). Germline lookup yields CDR1 LGHDT and CDR2 YNNKEL (reference sequence). CDR3 length: 16 residues. The CDR3 region is CAGSQVSRGNKNIQYF. The CDR3 DNA reads TGTGCCGGCAGCCAAGTTAGCCGAGGGAACAAAAACATTCAGTACTTC. The variable domain in full, completed from reference TRBV3-1 and TRBJ2-4, reads DTAVSQTPKYLVTQMGNDKSIKCEQNLGHDTMYWYKQDSKKFLKIMFSYNNKELIINETVPNRFSPKSPDKAHLNLHINSLELGDSAVYFCAGSQVSRGNKNIQYFGAGTRLSVL.

This clonotype has a handful of counts. The chain carries TRBV7-9 and TRBJ2-7; no definite D call. The J call may be in error: the DNA end matches TRBJ2-5 better. Germline CDR1 SEHNR, CDR2 FQNEAQ (reference sequence). The CDR3 consists of 14 residues. The CDR3 loop is CASSPTLLTGTQYF. The CDR3 region has the DNA TGTGCCAGCAGCCCGACGTTACTGACGGGGACCCAGTACTTC.

This clonotype was counted ten times or more. The rearrangement links TRBV7-2 to TRBJ2-7; possibly TRBD2 for D (6 bases). CDR3 length: 14 residues. The V and J ends lost 5 bases and 5 bases respectively, with 16 bases between them. Germline lookup yields CDR1 SGHTA and CDR2 FQGNSA. The CDR3 sequence: CASSQTGTLHEQYF. For the CDR3, the DNA is TGTGCCAGCAGCCAAACTGGGACTCTCCACGAGCAGTACTTC.

This clonotype was counted a few times. An end of the junction does not agree with germline; a read error may underlie this. The chain links TRBV5-6 to TRBJ2-6, with 7 bases lining up with TRBD2. The germline V gene has CDR1 SGHDT and CDR2 YYEEEE. This CDR3 comprises 15 residues. Here the CDR3 reads CANSLGGSGANVLTF. As DNA, the CDR3 is TGTGCCAACAGCTTGGGGGGGTCTGGGGCCAACGTCCTGACTTTC.

The chain is built from TRBV6-5 and TRBJ1-2, with 9 bases that match TRBD1. CDR1 and CDR2 from the germline V gene are MNHEY and SVGAGI. This CDR3 is built from 16 residues. V trimming: 4 bases; J trimming: 4 bases; junction bases outside the gene matches: 10. CDR3 sequence reads: CASSLGGTGFGYGYTF. The CDR3 DNA reads TGTGCCAGCAGTTTAGGGGGGACAGGGTTTGGCTATGGCTACACCTTC.

The chain is built from TRBV3-1 and TRBJ2-1; a possible D gene is TRBD1 (6 bases). V lost 0 bases and J 10 bases, leaving 19 bases between the germline ends. Germline lookup yields CDR1 LGHDT and CDR2 YNNKEL (reference sequence). This CDR3 spans 16 amino acids. The CDR3 DNA reads TGTGCCAGCAGCCAAGAACCGGGACACGGCTCCTACGAGCAGTTCTTC. Its translation: CASSQEPGHGSYEQFF.

This clonotype was picked up one time. The chain combines TRBV7-3 with TRBJ1-6; the D gene is possibly TRBD1 (6 bases). There are 14 residues in the CDR3. The germline V gene has CDR1 SGHTA and CDR2 FQGTGA. Deletions cut 3 bases from V and 9 bases from J, with 12 bases between. This CDR3 reads CASSLGHSGSPLHF. CDR3 DNA sequence: TGTGCCAGCAGCTTGGGACATTCGGGTTCACCCCTCCACTTT.

The CDR3 here is CASSEARRIGYGYTF. In DNA, the CDR3 is TGTGCCAGCAGTGAAGCGCGTCGTATTGGCTATGGCTACACCTTC. V is TRBV6-1 and J is TRBJ1-2; D is unclear. This CDR3 has 15 amino acids. Trimming shortened V by 0 bases and J by 4 bases, and 12 bases separated the two germline ends. CDR1 is MNHNS, CDR2 SASEGT, per germline.

This chain joins TRBV20-1 and TRBJ1-2; no reliable D call. The ends were cut back, 0 bases at V and 5 bases at J, with 7 bases in the middle. The CDR3 extends over 12 amino acids. CDR1 and CDR2 from the germline V gene are DFQATT and SNEGSKA (reference sequence). The CDR3 region has the DNA TGCAGTGCTAGAGACAGCGCATATGGCTACACCTTC. Translated: CSARDSAYGYTF.

The V call is TRBV10-3, the J call TRBJ1-5; D is unresolved. Trimming pared 8 bases from V and 0 bases from J, leaving 8 bases between. The CDR3 contains 13 residues. CDR1 ENHRY and CDR2 SYGVKD come from the germline V gene. CDR3 coding DNA: TGTGCCATCGGTTCGGGTAGCAATCAGCCCCAGCATTTT. Translated: CAIGSGSNQPQHF.

This chain joins TRBV11-2 and TRBJ1-5, with 7 bases aligning to TRBD1. The CDR3 spans 13 residues. CDR1 is SGHAT, CDR2 FQNNGV, per germline. Trimming cost V 1 base and J 9 bases; bases outside gene matches: 3. The CDR3 reads CASSLGRQGPQHF. Here the CDR3 DNA reads TGTGCCAGCAGCTTAGGCCGACAGGGGCCCCAGCATTTT.

This clonotype was recorded a few times. The chain uses TRBV12-3 or TRBV12-4 and TRBJ2-3; D is perhaps TRBD1 (6 bases). Trimming pared 3 bases from V and 2 bases from J, leaving 12 bases between. The CDR3 is 15 amino acids. This CDR3 is CASSFQGPSTDTQYF. The CDR3 nucleotides are TGTGCCAGCAGTTTTCAGGGGCCGTCCACAGATACGCAGTATTTT.

This clonotype was counted a few times. This chain links TRBV6-4 with TRBJ2-3; the D is unclear. V was trimmed by 3 bases and J by 5 bases, leaving 12 bases between them. Germline V gives CDR1 MRHNA, CDR2 SNTAGT. This CDR3 has 14 residues. Written as DNA, the CDR3 is TGTGCCAGCAGTGAAAATCAGAACAGAGATACGCAGTATTTT. Its translation is CASSENQNRDTQYF.

This clonotype was detected only a few times. J is TRBJ2-7 and V is TRBV29-1, with TRBD1 identical over 10 bases. V was clipped by 5 bases and J by 4 bases; unmatched bases: 8. Germline-derived CDR1 and CDR2 are SQVTM and ANQGSEA. The CDR3 totals 14 residues. The CDR3 DNA is TGCAGCGTTCTAGGACAGGGGGGACGATACGAGCAGTACTTC. As protein: CSVLGQGGRYEQYF.

In its sample, this clonotype was seen a few times. The J gene is TRBJ1-5, the V gene TRBV6-2 or TRBV6-3; no clear D gene. There are 15 residues in the CDR3. CDR1 and CDR2 from the germline V gene are MNHEY and SVGEGT. Trimming cost V 2 bases and J 0 bases, with 8 bases left between them. The CDR3 DNA reads TGTGCCAGCAGTTACACTGAAGTTAGCAATCAGCCCCAGCATTTT. It specifies CASSYTEVSNQPQHF.

This clonotype has just a few counts. The CDR3 spells CASSQEGRPGGYTF. As DNA, the CDR3 is TGTGCCAGCAGCCAAGAGGGACGGCCAGGGGGCTACACCTTC. This sequence joins TRBV3-1 and TRBJ1-2, with D possibly matching TRBD1 (5 bases). The germline V and J ends were trimmed by 0 bases and 8 bases, with 13 bases remaining between them. CDR1 and CDR2 (germline): LGHDT, YNNKEL (reference sequence). There are 14 residues in the CDR3.

This clonotype was seen once. This chain joins TRBV10-3 and TRBJ2-1, with 10 bases matching TRBD2. The V gene's germline CDR1 is ENHRY and CDR2 SYGVKD. The trim removed 5 bases at V and 7 bases at J, leaving 11 bases unmatched. CDR3 length: 16 residues. DNA for the CDR3: TGTGCCATCAGTACCTATAGCGGGGGGTTCTTAAATGAGCAGTTCTTC. Its translation is CAISTYSGGFLNEQFF.

This clonotype was seen a handful of times. This rearrangement joins TRBV4-3 to TRBJ1-2, with D unresolved. The CDR3 length is 14 residues. V lost 0 bases and J 7 bases, leaving 12 bases between the germline ends. Germline loops: CDR1 LGHNA, CDR2 YSLEER. In nucleotides, the CDR3 is TGCGCCAGCAGCCAAGATCGTTTGGGAGGTGGCTACACCTTC. Encoded protein: CASSQDRLGGGYTF.

The sample holds a few counts of this clonotype. The chain combines TRBV28 with TRBJ2-7; D is possibly TRBD2 (5 bases). From germline, CDR1 is MDHEN and CDR2 SYDVKM. The CDR3 contains 14 residues. Trimming left V 3 bases short and J 7 bases short, with 16 bases between. In DNA form, the CDR3 reads TGTGCCAGCAGTTTCCCCGGGAAGGGCCATGAGCAGTACTTC. This sequence encodes CASSFPGKGHEQYF.

This clonotype was counted a few times. The V and J genes are TRBV20-1 and TRBJ1-2; 9 positions agree with TRBD1. The CDR3 extends over 14 amino acids. CDR1 and CDR2 (germline): DFQATT, SNEGSKA (reference sequence). Trimming at V came to 3 bases and at J to 4 bases, leaving 6 bases not matched to a gene. The CDR3 protein is CSASRDREAYGYTF. The CDR3 DNA follows: TGCAGTGCTAGTCGGGACAGGGAGGCCTATGGCTACACCTTC.

This chain connects TRBV7-8 to TRBJ1-3; no firm D call. Germline V gene sequence: CDR1 SGHVS, CDR2 FQNEAQ. V was clipped by 1 base and J by 0 bases, with 16 bases between them. There are 18 residues in the CDR3. The CDR3 protein is CASSLVRSGKYSGNTIYF. DNA of the CDR3: TGTGCCAGCAGCTTAGTTCGGTCCGGCAAATACTCTGGAAACACCATATATTTT. Complete variable domain (other parts from reference TRBV7-8 and TRBJ1-3): GAGVSQSPRYKVAKRGQDVALRCDPISGHVSLFWYQQALGQGPEFLTYFQNEAQLDKSGLPSDRFFAERPEGSVSTLKIQRTQQEDSAVYLCASSLVRSGKYSGNTIYFGEGSWLTVV.